This TCR beta chain was retrieved from a study of blood T cells in healthy people across ages. A sample-barcoded 5' primer and a J-beta primer mix were used in a second PCR of roughly 7 to 11 cycles. One entry per CDR3 protein results from TCRdb running MiXCR on the 5' RACE reads. The sample yields 850,000 to 1,100,000 distinct CDR3 sequences, roughly two fifths seen once. For this clonotype: What it binds is not known.

From germline, CDR1 is DFQATT and CDR2 SNEGSKA (reference sequence). V gave up 1 base and J gave up 3 bases; unmatched junction bases: 6. This CDR3 contains 15 residues. Donation came from healthy Caucasian individuals in Russia who were aged 6 to 90. Overall study results and limits: Across samples, TCR beta diversity tracked strongly with naive T cell percentage.

The specimen sequenced was blood. The chain uses TRBV20-1 and TRBJ2-3, with TRBD2 identical over 8 bases. The clonotype was recovered from a man aged 18 to 29 in good health. CDR3 in DNA: TGCAGTGCTAGAGCCGGACTAGCTCGGACAGATACGCAGTATTTT. It codes for CSARAGLARTDTQYF.